This T cell receptor (beta chain) was captured by sequencing in a study of T cells in Graves' hyperthyroidism and ophthalmopathy. Overall study findings and caveats: Stable hyperthyroidism and ophthalmopathy were separated using 13 V-J signatures.

This clonotype came up many times. No antigen is known for it. TCR beta CDR3 regions were amplified from RNA transcripts. An initial round of RT-PCR targeting the TCR CDR3 relied on the HTBI primer set. TCRdb used MiXCR to reprocess the multiplex PCR reads, holding one entry per CDR3 protein. The table records 300,000 to 450,000 distinct CDR3 sequences, 15% to 20% of them present only once. V was clipped by 2 bases and J by 4 bases, with 11 bases between them. The CDR3 spans 14 residues. Germline V lookup: CDR1 MNHEY, CDR2 SVGAGI. The clonotype was recovered from a man aged 18-30 years with Graves' ophthalmopathy. The chain recombines TRBV6-5 with TRBJ2-5; TRBD1 might be the D (5 bases). Source material: blood. The CDR3 protein is CASSYGASPETQYF. In DNA, the CDR3 is TGTGCCAGCAGTTACGGGGCCTCCCCAGAGACCCAGTACTTC.